Reported below is one T cell receptor (beta chain). As yet, its antigen is unknown. The ends lost 7 bases at V and 7 bases at J; junction bases unmatched: 6. This CDR3 comprises 13 residues. A multiplex PCR was run with 60 Vbeta primers and 13 Jbeta primers. TCRdb's table, derived via immunoSEQ multiplex PCR, lists solely in-frame clones and lacks some. The data contain about 210,000 clones, approximately 82% of them singletons. The sample is drawn from a study of cytomegalovirus exposure and HLA in healthy donors. Study-wide results and caveats: It is likely that the observed cluster of highly shared sequence variants was a sequencing artifact. Previous analysis showed most TCR beta V segments were productive about 90% or about 30% of the time. Generally TCR sequences proved uncommon, though certain public TCRs appeared in numerous donors.

The chain is built from TRBV23-1 and TRBJ1-5, with 8 bases lining up with TRBD1. TRBV23-1 is known as an ORF, though its function is uncertain. Sequenced material: PBMCs. The clonotype originates from a woman in her fifties or sixties in good health and CMV-seropositive. CDR3 sequence (DNA): TGCGCCAGCATCTCAGGGGGCCGACAGCCCCAGCATTTT. It specifies CASISGGRQPQHF.